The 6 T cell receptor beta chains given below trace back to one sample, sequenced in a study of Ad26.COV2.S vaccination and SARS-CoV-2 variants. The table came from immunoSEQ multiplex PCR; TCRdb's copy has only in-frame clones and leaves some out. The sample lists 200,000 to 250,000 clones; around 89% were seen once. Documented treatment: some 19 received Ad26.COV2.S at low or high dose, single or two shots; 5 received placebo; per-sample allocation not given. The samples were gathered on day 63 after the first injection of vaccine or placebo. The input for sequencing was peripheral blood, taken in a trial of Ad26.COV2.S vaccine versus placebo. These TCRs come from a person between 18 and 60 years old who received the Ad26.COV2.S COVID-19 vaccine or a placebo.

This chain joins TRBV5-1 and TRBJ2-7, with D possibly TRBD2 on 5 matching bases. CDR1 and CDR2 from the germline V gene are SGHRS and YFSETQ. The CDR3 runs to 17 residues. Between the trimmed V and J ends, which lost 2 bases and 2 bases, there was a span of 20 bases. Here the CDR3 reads CASSFSPDSPRPYEQYF. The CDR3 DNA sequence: TGCGCCAGCAGCTTCTCCCCGGACTCCCCCCGTCCCTACGAGCAGTACTTC. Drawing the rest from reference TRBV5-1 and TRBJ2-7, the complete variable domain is KAGVTQTPRYLIKTRGQQVTLSCSPISGHRSVSWYQQTPGQGLQFLFEYFSETQRNKGNFPGRFSGRQFSNSRSEMNVSTLELGDSALYLCASSFSPDSPRPYEQYFGPGTRLTVT.

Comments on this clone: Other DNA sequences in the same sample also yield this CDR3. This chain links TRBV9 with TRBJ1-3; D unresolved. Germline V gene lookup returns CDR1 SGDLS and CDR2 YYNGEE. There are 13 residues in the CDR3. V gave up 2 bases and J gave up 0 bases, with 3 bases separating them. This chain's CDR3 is CASSVDSGNTIYF. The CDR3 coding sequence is TGTGCCAGCAGCGTCGACTCTGGAAACACCATATATTTT.

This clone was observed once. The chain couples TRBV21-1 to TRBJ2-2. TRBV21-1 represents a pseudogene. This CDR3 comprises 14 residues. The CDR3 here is CASSLGDVLGELFF. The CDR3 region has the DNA TGTGCCAGCAGCTTAGGGGACGTTCTCGGGGAGCTGTTTTTT.

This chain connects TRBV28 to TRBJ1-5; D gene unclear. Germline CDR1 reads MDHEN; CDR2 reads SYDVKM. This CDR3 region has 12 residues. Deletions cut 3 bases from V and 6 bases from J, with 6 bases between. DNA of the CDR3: TGTGCCAGCAGTTTTGAGGTTCAGCCCCAGCATTTT. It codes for CASSFEVQPQHF.

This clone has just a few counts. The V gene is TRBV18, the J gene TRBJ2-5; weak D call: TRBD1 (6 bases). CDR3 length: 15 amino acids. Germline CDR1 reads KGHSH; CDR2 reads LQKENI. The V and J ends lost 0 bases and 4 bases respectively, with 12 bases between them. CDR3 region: CASSPPRDKRETQYF. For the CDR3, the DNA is TGTGCCAGCTCACCACCCAGGGACAAGAGAGAGACCCAGTACTTC.

The CDR3 region is CASSPDRVLNGYTF. The DNA for the CDR3 is TGTGCCAGCAGCCCGGACAGGGTCCTCAATGGCTACACCTTC. This chain links TRBV7-8 with TRBJ1-2; TRBD1 matches 8 bases. V trimming: 5 bases; J trimming: 6 bases; junction bases outside the gene matches: 8. Germline V gene data show CDR1 as SGHVS and CDR2 as FQNEAQ. The CDR3 totals 14 residues.